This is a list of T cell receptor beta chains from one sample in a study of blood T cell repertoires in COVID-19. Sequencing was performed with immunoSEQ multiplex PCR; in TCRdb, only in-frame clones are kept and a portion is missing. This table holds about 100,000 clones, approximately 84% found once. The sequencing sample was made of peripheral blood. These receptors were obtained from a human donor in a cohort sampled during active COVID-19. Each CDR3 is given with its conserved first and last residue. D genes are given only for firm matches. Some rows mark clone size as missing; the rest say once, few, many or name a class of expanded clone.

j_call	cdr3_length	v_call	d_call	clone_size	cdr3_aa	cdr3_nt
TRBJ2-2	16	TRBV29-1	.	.	CSAADYGGRDTGELFF	TGCAGCGCCGCAGATTACGGGGGGCGAGACACCGGGGAGCTGTTTTTT
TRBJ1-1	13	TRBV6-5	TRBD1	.	CAGSGQANTEAFF	TGTGCTGGGTCGGGACAGGCGAACACTGAAGCTTTCTTT
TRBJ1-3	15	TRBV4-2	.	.	CASSQDRGSGNTIYF	TGTGCCAGCAGCCAAGATAGGGGCTCTGGAAACACCATATATTTT
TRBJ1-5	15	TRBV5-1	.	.	CASSLEAGSNQPQHF	TGCGCCAGCAGCTTGGAGGCAGGCTCCAATCAGCCCCAGCATTTT
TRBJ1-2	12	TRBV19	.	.	CASSIGPYGYTF	TGTGCCAGTAGTATTGGGCCCTATGGCTACACCTTC
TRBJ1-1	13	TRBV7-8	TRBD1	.	CASYRGVNTEAFF	TGTGCCAGCTACAGGGGGGTGAACACTGAAGCTTTCTTT
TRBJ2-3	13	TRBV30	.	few	CAWTRRRADTQYF	TGTGCCTGGACGCGCCGGAGGGCAGATACGCAGTATTTT
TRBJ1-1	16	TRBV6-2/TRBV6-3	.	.	CASSLAGDNSPTEAFF	TGTGCCAGCAGTTTGGCCGGGGATAATTCCCCCACTGAAGCTTTCTTT
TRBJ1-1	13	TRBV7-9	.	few	CASSLYRGIEAFF	TGTGCCAGCAGCTTATACCGGGGAATTGAAGCTTTCTTT
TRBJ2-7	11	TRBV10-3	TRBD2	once	CAISAGGITYF	TGTGCCATCTCTGCGGGAGGTATTACCTACTTC
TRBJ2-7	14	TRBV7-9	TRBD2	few	CASSFGTSFYEQYF	TGTGCCAGCAGCTTTGGGACTAGTTTCTACGAGCAGTACTTC
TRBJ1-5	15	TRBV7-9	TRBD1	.	CATARQGWGDSPQHF	TGTGCCACCGCTCGACAGGGGTGGGGGGATTCGCCCCAGCATTTT
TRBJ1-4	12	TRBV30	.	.	CAWSETDEKLFF	TGTGCCTGGAGTGAGACAGATGAAAAACTGTTTTTT
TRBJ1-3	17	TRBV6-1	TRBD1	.	CASSEALFQGAGNTIYF	TGTGCCAGCAGTGAAGCGTTATTCCAGGGGGCTGGAAACACCATATATTTT
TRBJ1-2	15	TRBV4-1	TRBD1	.	CASSQQGAGLYGYTF	TGCGCCAGCAGCCAACAGGGGGCGGGACTCTATGGCTACACCTTC
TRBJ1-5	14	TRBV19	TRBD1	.	CASRGTGGNQPQHF	TGTGCCAGTAGGGGGACAGGGGGCAATCAGCCCCAGCATTTT
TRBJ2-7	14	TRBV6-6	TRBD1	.	CASNRRQGSREQYF	TGTGCCAGCAATAGGAGACAGGGCAGCCGTGAGCAGTACTTC
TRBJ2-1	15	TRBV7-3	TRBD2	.	CASSSGLAGGNEQFF	TGTGCCAGCAGCTCGGGACTAGCGGGAGGTAATGAGCAGTTCTTC
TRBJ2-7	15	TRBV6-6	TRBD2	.	CASSSHSGASYEQYF	TGTGCCAGCAGTTCGCATAGCGGGGCCTCCTACGAGCAGTACTTC
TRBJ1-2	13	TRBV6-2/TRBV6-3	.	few	CASSPRGGFGYTF	TGTGCCAGCAGTCCACGTGGGGGGTTTGGCTACACCTTC
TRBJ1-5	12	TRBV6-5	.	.	CAIGQTDQPQHF	TGTGCCATCGGACAGACGGATCAGCCCCAGCATTTT
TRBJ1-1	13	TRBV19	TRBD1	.	CASSDRGRTEAFF	TGTGCCAGTTCTGATAGGGGGCGGACTGAAGCTTTCTTT
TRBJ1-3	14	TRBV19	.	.	CASSRGAEGNTIYF	TGTGCCAGTTCGCGGGGGGCAGAAGGAAACACCATATATTTT
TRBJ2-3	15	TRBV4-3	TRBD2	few	CASSLGSGGSDTQYF	TGCGCCAGCAGCCTAGGTAGCGGGGGATCAGATACGCAGTATTTT
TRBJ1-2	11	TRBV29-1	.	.	CSVVANYGYTF	TGCAGCGTTGTAGCTAACTATGGCTACACCTTC
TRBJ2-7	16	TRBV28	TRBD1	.	CASSLNFRTGSYEQYF	TGTGCCAGCAGTTTAAATTTTCGGACAGGGAGCTACGAGCAGTACTTC